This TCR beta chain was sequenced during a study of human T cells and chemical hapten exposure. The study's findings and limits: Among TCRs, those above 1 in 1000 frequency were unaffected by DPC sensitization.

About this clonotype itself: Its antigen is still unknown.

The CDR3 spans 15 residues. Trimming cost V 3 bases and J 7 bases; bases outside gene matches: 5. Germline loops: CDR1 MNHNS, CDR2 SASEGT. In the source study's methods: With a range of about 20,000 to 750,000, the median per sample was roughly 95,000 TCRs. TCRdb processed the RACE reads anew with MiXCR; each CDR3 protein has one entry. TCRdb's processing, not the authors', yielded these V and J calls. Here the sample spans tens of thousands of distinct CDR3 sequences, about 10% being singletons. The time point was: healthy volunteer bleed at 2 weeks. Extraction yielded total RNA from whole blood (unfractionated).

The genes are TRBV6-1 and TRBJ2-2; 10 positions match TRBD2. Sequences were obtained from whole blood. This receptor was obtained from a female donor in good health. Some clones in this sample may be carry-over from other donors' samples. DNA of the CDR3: TGTGCCAGCAGTGACCTAGCGGGAGTGGGCGGGGAGCTGTTTTTT. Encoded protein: CASSDLAGVGGELFF.